The 25 T cell receptor beta chains below all came from one sample that was sequenced in a study of cytomegalovirus exposure and HLA in healthy donors. The PCR was carried out with 60 Vbeta primers and 13 Jbeta primers. Data came from immunoSEQ multiplex PCR; TCRdb stores just in-frame clones and leaves some out. The table records 110,000 or so clones, approximately 80% of them present only once. The sample was PBMCs. These TCRs come from a woman aged 30 to 39 in good health and CMV-seropositive.

This clone was counted only a few times. The rearrangement joins TRBV28 to TRBJ2-7; 11 positions agree with TRBD1. With 6 bases clipped from V and 7 bases from J, the junction kept 11 bases outside the gene matches. Germline V gene sequence: CDR1 MDHEN, CDR2 SYDVKM. The CDR3 is made up of 15 amino acids. The CDR3 region is CASSAPGTGGGEQYF. As DNA, the CDR3 is TGTGCCAGCAGCGCACCCGGGACAGGGGGGGGTGAGCAGTACTTC.

The rearrangement joins TRBV28 to TRBJ1-5, with 8 bases aligning to TRBD1. Germline V gives CDR1 MDHEN, CDR2 SYDVKM. V was clipped by 3 bases and J by 0 bases; unmatched bases: 4. This CDR3 is built from 16 residues. The CDR3 spells CASSLGTGLSNQPQHF. The CDR3 bases are TGTGCCAGCAGTTTGGGGACAGGTCTTAGCAATCAGCCCCAGCATTTT.

V is TRBV5-1 and J is TRBJ1-4; D not resolved. Trimming removed 5 bases from V and 0 bases from J, with 8 bases in between. CDR3 length: 14 amino acids. CDR1 SGHRS and CDR2 YFSETQ come from the germline V gene. CDR3 amino acids: CASRSGATNEKLFF. The CDR3 DNA follows: TGCGCCAGCAGATCGGGAGCAACTAATGAAAAACTGTTTTTT.

This clone has a single count. The chain uses TRBV19 and TRBJ2-1; TRBD1 aligns across 9 bases. Per the germline V gene, CDR1 is LNHDA and CDR2 is SQIVND (reference sequence). V trimming: 4 bases; J trimming: 2 bases; junction bases outside the gene matches: 6. The CDR3 spans 16 residues. This CDR3 is CASSTETGGAYNEQFF. Here the CDR3 DNA reads TGTGCCAGTAGTACTGAGACAGGGGGAGCCTACAATGAGCAGTTCTTC.

The rearrangement uses TRBV7-2 and TRBJ2-5, with no clear D. The J call is doubtful: the DNA matches TRBJ2-7 better. Germline values: CDR1 SGHTA, CDR2 FQGNSA. This CDR3 is 13 amino acids long. CDR3 in DNA: TGTGCCAGCAGCTTATTTGTTTCCTACGAGCAGTACTTC. Protein product: CASSLFVSYEQYF.

The sample holds one count of this clone. The V call is TRBV15, the J call TRBJ2-2; 7 nucleotides align to TRBD2. The CDR3 loop spans 17 amino acids. Per germline, CDR1 LNHNV and CDR2 YYDKDF (reference sequence). With 4 bases clipped from V and 5 bases from J, the junction kept 13 bases outside the gene matches. CDR3 protein: CATSMTWRGSQTGELFF. Written as DNA, the CDR3 is TGTGCCACCAGCATGACATGGCGGGGGAGCCAAACCGGGGAGCTGTTTTTT. The full variable domain, rest sourced from reference TRBV15 and TRBJ2-2, is DAMVIQNPRYQVTQFGKPVTLSCSQTLNHNVMYWYQQKSSQAPKLLFHYYDKDFNNEADTPDNFQSRRPNTSFCFLDIRSPGLGDTAMYLCATSMTWRGSQTGELFFGEGSRLTVL.

This clone has only a few counts. Other DNA sequences in the same sample also yield this CDR3. The rearrangement uses TRBV7-9 and TRBJ1-2; D gene ambiguous. Trimming removed 4 bases from V and 2 bases from J, with 11 bases in between. The germline gives CDR1 SEHNR, CDR2 FQNEAQ (reference sequence). The CDR3 is 14 residues long. The CDR3 loop is CASSSLTENYGYTF. In DNA form, the CDR3 reads TGTGCCAGCAGCTCCCTTACAGAGAACTATGGCTACACCTTC.

The V and J genes are TRBV2 and TRBJ2-6; D is uncertain. V was cut by 4 bases and J by 5 bases, with 12 bases left in between. Germline assignment: CDR1 SNHLY and CDR2 FYNNEI. There are 15 residues in the CDR3. The CDR3 here is CASSVQGGRANVLTF. CDR3 DNA: TGTGCCAGCAGTGTCCAAGGCGGTAGGGCCAACGTCCTGACTTTC.

The gene calls are TRBV18 and TRBJ2-5; D is unclear. V lost 6 bases to trimming and J lost 4 bases, with 12 bases between them. CDR3 length: 13 residues. Germline-derived CDR1 and CDR2 are KGHSH and LQKENI. The CDR3 nucleotides read TGTGCCAGCTCCCGCGGCGCCGGAGAGACCCAGTACTTC. It encodes CASSRGAGETQYF.

This chain uses TRBV11-2 with TRBJ2-1; 8 bases align to TRBD1. CDR1 and CDR2 (germline): SGHAT, FQNNGV. This CDR3 is 15 amino acids long. The J segment lost 8 bases and the V segment lost 3 bases, leaving 9 bases of the junction unmatched. The CDR3 DNA follows: TGTGCCAGCAGCTTGTCTTCAGGGGGCGAGTATGAGCAGTTCTTC. Its translation: CASSLSSGGEYEQFF.

This clone was counted once. The chain has TRBV14 and TRBJ2-7; maybe TRBD1 (5 bases). V shed 0 bases and J shed 4 bases, with 10 bases lying between them. Germline V CDR1 and CDR2: SGHDN, FVKESK. This CDR3 spans 14 amino acids. The CDR3 DNA follows: TGTGCCAGCAGCCAAGATTTCAGGGATTACGAGCAGTACTTC. It specifies CASSQDFRDYEQYF.

The V and J genes are TRBV10-3 and TRBJ1-1; 7 bases are a match to TRBD1. Germline CDR1 ENHRY, CDR2 SYGVKD. The CDR3 extends over 14 amino acids. V lost 6 bases, J lost 1 base, and 5 bases stayed unmatched. The CDR3, as DNA: TGTGCCATCAGACCCGACAGGGCGAACACTGAAGCTTTCTTT. This sequence encodes CAIRPDRANTEAFF.

This clone was found a few times. The chain joins TRBV9 to TRBJ2-3, with 12 bases that match TRBD2. V lost 5 bases to trimming and J lost 1 base; unmatched junction nucleotides: 5. Germline-derived CDR1 and CDR2 are SGDLS and YYNGEE. This CDR3 comprises 16 residues. As DNA, the CDR3 is TGTGCCAGCAGTACTCGACTAGCGGGAGGCACAGATACGCAGTATTTT. Amino acids: CASSTRLAGGTDTQYF.

CDR3 residues: CASSILVGSGNTIYF. In nucleotides, the CDR3 is TGTGCCAGTAGTATACTAGTGGGTTCTGGAAACACCATATATTTT. The rearrangement joins TRBV19 to TRBJ1-3; D is unclear. Between the trimmed V and J ends, which lost 2 bases and 1 base, there was a span of 9 bases. The germline CDR1 and CDR2 sequences are LNHDA and SQIVND (reference sequence). The CDR3 sequence is 15 residues long.

The chain couples TRBV27 to TRBJ2-1; D gene ambiguous. Per germline, CDR1 MNHEY and CDR2 SMNVEV (reference sequence). The CDR3 extends over 12 amino acids. V lost 3 bases and J 2 bases, leaving 2 bases between the germline ends. CDR3 sequence reads: CASSFTYNEQFF. Written as DNA, the CDR3 is TGTGCCAGCAGTTTCACCTACAATGAGCAGTTCTTC.

The V gene is TRBV5-1, the J gene TRBJ2-3; D unresolved. V shed 0 bases and J shed 1 base, with 6 bases lying between them. CDR3 size: 14 residues. In germline, CDR1 is SGHRS, CDR2 YFSETQ. The CDR3: CASSLGAGTDTQYF. In nucleotides, the CDR3 is TGCGCCAGCAGCTTGGGGGCTGGCACAGATACGCAGTATTTT.

To note about this clone: The sample carries other DNA sequences with the same CDR3. The chain combines TRBV14 with TRBJ2-1; no clear D. The CDR3 contains 14 residues. CDR1 and CDR2 from the germline V gene are SGHDN and FVKESK. Trimming stripped 5 bases from V and 8 bases from J, with 16 bases between. The chain's CDR3 is CASSYIPFADEQFF. CDR3 sequence (DNA): TGTGCCAGCAGCTATATCCCTTTTGCGGATGAGCAGTTCTTC.

The V gene is TRBV18, the J gene TRBJ1-4, with D possibly matching TRBD1 (6 bases). Germline CDR1 is KGHSH and CDR2 is LQKENI. V lost 3 bases to trimming and J lost 5 bases, with 13 bases between them. This CDR3 contains 15 residues. The CDR3: CASSPSRGTNEKLFF. CDR3 coding DNA: TGTGCCAGCTCACCGTCGAGGGGGACGAATGAAAAACTGTTTTTT. Combining the CDR3 with reference TRBV18 and TRBJ1-4 gives the whole variable domain NAGVMQNPRHLVRRRGQEARLRCSPMKGHSHVYWYRQLPEEGLKFMVYLQKENIIDESGMPKERFSAEFPKEGPSILRIQQVVRGDSAAYFCASSPSRGTNEKLFFGSGTQLSVL.

The rearrangement uses TRBV2 and TRBJ2-5; a possible D gene is TRBD1 (6 bases). The CDR3 sequence is 11 residues long. The V end was cut by 9 bases, the J end by 5 bases, with 10 bases between. CDR1 SNHLY and CDR2 FYNNEI come from the germline V gene. Here the CDR3 reads CARGTSETQYF. The DNA for the CDR3 is TGTGCCAGGGGGACATCGGAGACCCAGTACTTC.

This clone occurred once. V and J are TRBV4-2 and TRBJ1-3, with D maybe TRBD1 (5 bases). The length of the CDR3 is 16 residues. Germline CDR1 and CDR2: LGHNA and YNFKEQ. V lost 3 bases and J lost 0, with 12 bases in between. The CDR3 DNA follows: TGTGCCAGCAGCCAGAGTGACAGTAACTCTGGAAACACCATATATTTT. Amino acids: CASSQSDSNSGNTIYF.

The V gene is TRBV6-6, the J gene TRBJ1-5; D gene uncertain. The germline gives CDR1 MNHNY, CDR2 SVGAGI (reference sequence). The CDR3 is made up of 15 amino acids. V was cut by 3 bases and J by 6 bases, with 15 bases left in between. The DNA for the CDR3 is TGTGCCAGCAGTTATTTGGGCGGGAAGGTTCAGCCCCAGCATTTT. Its translation: CASSYLGGKVQPQHF.

The table lists this clone with a few counts. The chain combines TRBV28 with TRBJ1-5; D possibly corresponds to TRBD1 (6 bases). V lost 2 bases, J lost 3 bases, and 11 bases lay in between. The CDR3 is made up of 15 amino acids. Germline V gene data show CDR1 as MDHEN and CDR2 as SYDVKM. Here the CDR3 reads CASSLGGAHNQPQHF. Here the CDR3 DNA reads TGTGCCAGCAGTTTAGGGGGGGCCCACAATCAGCCCCAGCATTTT.

The rearrangement uses TRBV2 and TRBJ2-7; 9 positions agree with TRBD2. CDR3 size: 15 residues. Germline values: CDR1 SNHLY, CDR2 FYNNEI. V shed 6 bases, J shed 9 bases, and the junction held 15 bases outside the gene matches. The CDR3 reads CASRTLAGSPNRQYF. DNA for the CDR3: TGTGCCAGCAGGACACTAGCGGGTTCTCCAAATAGGCAGTACTTC.

This clone has just a few counts. The chain joins TRBV9 to TRBJ1-1; D is possibly TRBD1 (6 bases). Germline V lookup: CDR1 SGDLS, CDR2 YYNGEE. V lost 1 base to trimming and J lost 11 bases, with 12 bases between them. This CDR3 has 12 residues. For the CDR3, the DNA is TGTGCCAGCAGCGTAATAGGGGGAGGGGCTTTCTTT. It is translated as CASSVIGGGAFF.

The V and J genes are TRBV6-6 and TRBJ1-1; D is uncertain. The germline gives CDR1 MNHNY, CDR2 SVGAGI (reference sequence). The ends were cut back, 6 bases at V and 3 bases at J, with 11 bases in the middle. The CDR3 length is 13 residues. CDR3: CASSYMGDTEAFF. In nucleotides, the CDR3 is TGTGCCAGCAGCTATATGGGAGACACTGAAGCTTTCTTT.